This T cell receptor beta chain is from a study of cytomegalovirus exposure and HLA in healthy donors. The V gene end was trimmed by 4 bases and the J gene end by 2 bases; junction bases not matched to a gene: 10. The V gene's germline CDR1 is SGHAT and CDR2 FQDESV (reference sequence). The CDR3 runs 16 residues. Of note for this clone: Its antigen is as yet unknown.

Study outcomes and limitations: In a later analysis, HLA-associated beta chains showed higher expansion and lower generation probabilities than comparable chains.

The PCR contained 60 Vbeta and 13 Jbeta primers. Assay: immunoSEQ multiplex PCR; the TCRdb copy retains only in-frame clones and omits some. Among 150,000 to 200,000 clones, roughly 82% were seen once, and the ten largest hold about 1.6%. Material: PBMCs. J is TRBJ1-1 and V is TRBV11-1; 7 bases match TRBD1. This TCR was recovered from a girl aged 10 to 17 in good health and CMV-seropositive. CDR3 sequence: CASSWPPRGVNTEAFF. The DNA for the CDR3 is TGTGCCAGCAGCTGGCCTCCCAGGGGGGTAAACACTGAAGCTTTCTTT.